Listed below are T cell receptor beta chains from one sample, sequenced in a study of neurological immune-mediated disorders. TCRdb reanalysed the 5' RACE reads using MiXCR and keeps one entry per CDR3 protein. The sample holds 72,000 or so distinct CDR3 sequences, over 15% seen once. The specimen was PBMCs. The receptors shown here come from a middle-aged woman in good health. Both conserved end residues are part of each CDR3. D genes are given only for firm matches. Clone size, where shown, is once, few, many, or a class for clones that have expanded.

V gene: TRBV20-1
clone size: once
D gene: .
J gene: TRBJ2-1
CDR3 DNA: TGCAGTGCTAGAGGGGGGCGGGAGCATGAGCAGTTCTTC
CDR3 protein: CSARGGREHEQFF

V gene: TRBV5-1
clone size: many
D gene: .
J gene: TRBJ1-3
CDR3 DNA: TGCGCCAGCAGCTCTACGACAGGTTCTCGATCTGGAAACACCATATATTTT
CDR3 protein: CASSSTTGSRSGNTIYF

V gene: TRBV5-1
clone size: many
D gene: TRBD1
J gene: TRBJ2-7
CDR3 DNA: TGCGCCAGCAGCTGGCCGGGACAGGGGAATAACGAGCAGTACTTC
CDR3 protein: CASSWPGQGNNEQYF

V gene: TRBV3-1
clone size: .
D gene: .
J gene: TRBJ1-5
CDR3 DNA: TGTGCCAGCAGCCAGGGGGGCAGCAATCAGCCCCAGCATTTT
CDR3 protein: CASSQGGSNQPQHF

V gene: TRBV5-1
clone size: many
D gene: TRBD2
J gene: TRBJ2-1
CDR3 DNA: TGCGCCAGCAGCTTGGTAGGCTCCGGGGGGTTAGGAAATGAGCAGTTCTTC
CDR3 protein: CASSLVGSGGLGNEQFF

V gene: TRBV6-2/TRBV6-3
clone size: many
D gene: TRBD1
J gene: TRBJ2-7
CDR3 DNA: TGTGCCAGCACCCTCAGAGGGACAGGGGGCGACGAGCAGTACTTC
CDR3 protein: CASTLRGTGGDEQYF

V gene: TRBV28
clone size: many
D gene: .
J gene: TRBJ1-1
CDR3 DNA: TGTGCCAGCAGTTTAACGTCGGGGGTGAGAGCTTTCTTT
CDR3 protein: CASSLTSGVRAFF

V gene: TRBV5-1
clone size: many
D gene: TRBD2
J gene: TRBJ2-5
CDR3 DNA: TGCGCCAGCAGCTTGGATCGAGGGGCAGCGGGGGCCCAAGAGACCCAGTACTTC
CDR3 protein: CASSLDRGAAGAQETQYF

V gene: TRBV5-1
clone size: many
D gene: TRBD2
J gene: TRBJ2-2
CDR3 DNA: TGCGCCAGCAGCTTGCCTAGCGGGGACACCGGGGAGCTGTTTTTT
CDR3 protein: CASSLPSGDTGELFF

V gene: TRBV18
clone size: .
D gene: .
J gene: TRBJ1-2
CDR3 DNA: TGTGCCAGCTCACCAATTCTTTCAGAGGGTGGCTACACCTTC
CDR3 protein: CASSPILSEGGYTF

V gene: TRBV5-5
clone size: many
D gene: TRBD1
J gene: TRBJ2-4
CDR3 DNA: TGTGCCAGCAGCTTTGGGACAGGCCAGGGTGCAAACATTCAGTACTTC
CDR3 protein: CASSFGTGQGANIQYF

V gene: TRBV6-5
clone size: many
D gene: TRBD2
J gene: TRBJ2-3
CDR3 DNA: TGTGCCAGCAGCCCCAGCGGGGGGATAATCACAGATACGCAGTATTTT
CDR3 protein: CASSPSGGIITDTQYF

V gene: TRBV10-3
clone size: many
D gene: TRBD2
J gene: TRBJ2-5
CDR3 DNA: TGTGCCATCAGTGGGAGTAGCGGGGGAGAAGAGACCCAGTACTTC
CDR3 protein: CAISGSSGGEETQYF

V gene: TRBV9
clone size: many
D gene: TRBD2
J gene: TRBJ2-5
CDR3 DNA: TGTGCCAGCAGCCCAAACCCGGGGGGGGAAGAGACCCAGTACTTC
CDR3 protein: CASSPNPGGEETQYF

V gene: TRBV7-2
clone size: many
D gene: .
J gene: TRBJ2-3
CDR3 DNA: TGTGCCAGCAGCTCCCAACCCACAGATACGCAGTATTTT
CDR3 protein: CASSSQPTDTQYF

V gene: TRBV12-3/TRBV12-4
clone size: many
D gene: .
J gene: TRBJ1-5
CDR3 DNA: TGTGCCAGCAGTTTAGAACGGGGGACCAATCAGCCCCAGCATTTT
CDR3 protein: CASSLERGTNQPQHF

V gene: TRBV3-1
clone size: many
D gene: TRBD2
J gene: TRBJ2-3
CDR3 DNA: TGTGCCAGCAGCCGACTGAGTGGCCCGGGGGGGGGCACAGATACGCAGTATTTT
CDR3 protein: CASSRLSGPGGGTDTQYF

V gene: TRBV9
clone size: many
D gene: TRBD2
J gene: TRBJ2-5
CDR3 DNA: TGTGCCAGCAGCCCCGGGGGGGGACTAGCCATCCAAGAGACCCAGTACTTC
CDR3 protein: CASSPGGGLAIQETQYF

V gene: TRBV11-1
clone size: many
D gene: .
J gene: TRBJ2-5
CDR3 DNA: TGTGCCAGCAGCTCCAGTGGGGGCCAAGCGGTCCAAGAGACCCAGTACTTC
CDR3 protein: CASSSSGGQAVQETQYF

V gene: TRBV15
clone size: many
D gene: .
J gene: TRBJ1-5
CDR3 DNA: TGTGCCACCAGTCTTAGTGGGGGCAATCAGCCCCAGCATTTT
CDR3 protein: CATSLSGGNQPQHF

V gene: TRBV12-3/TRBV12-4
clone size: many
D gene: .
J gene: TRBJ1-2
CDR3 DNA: TGTGCCAGCAGTTTCAGGTCGGGGGCTATAGGTGGCTACACCTTC
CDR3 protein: CASSFRSGAIGGYTF

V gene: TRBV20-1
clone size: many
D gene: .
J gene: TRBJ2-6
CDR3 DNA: TGCAGTGCTAGTAAGGCAGGGGCTATCTCTGGGGCCAACGTCCTGACTTTC
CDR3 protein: CSASKAGAISGANVLTF

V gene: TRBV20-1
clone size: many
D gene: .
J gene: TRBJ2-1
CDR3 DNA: TGCAGTGCTAGAGATGGAGGTGGAGGTGAGCAGTTCTTC
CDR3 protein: CSARDGGGGEQFF

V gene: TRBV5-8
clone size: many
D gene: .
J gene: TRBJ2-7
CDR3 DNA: TGTGCCAGCAGCCTGGGGACTAACTTAGGGGGTCCCTACGAGCAGTACTTC
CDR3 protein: CASSLGTNLGGPYEQYF

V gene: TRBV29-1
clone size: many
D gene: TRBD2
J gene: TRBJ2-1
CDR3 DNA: TGCAGCGCCTCCCGGACTAGCGGGGGACAGTACAATGAGCAGTTCTTC
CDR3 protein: CSASRTSGGQYNEQFF

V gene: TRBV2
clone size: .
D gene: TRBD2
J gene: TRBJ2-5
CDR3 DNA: TGTGCCAGCAGTGAAAAGGGACTAGTGGGAGAGACCCAGTACTTC
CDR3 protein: CASSEKGLVGETQYF

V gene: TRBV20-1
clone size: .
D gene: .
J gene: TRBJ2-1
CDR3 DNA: TGCAGTTCTAGAGACTTCCCGGCAGGGGGGAATAATGAGCAGTTCTTC
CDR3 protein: CSSRDFPAGGNNEQFF

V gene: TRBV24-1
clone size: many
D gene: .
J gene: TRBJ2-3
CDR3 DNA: TGTGCCACCAGTGACGGGACCGTCGTAGAGAGCACAGATACGCAGTATTTT
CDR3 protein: CATSDGTVVESTDTQYF

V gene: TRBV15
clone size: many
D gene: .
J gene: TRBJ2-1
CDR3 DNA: TGTGCCACCAGCAGAGATCGGGCTTTCTCCTACAATGAGCAGTTCTTC
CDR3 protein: CATSRDRAFSYNEQFF

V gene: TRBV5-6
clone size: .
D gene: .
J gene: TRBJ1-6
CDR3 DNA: TGTGCCAGCAGCCTGGGGGGCAGAATAGATAATTCACCCCTCCACTTT
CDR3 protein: CASSLGGRIDNSPLHF

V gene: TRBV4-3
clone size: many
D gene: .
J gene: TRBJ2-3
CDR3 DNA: TGCGCCAGCAGCCAAGCGGCAGGGCTGACAGATACGCAGTATTTT
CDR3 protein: CASSQAAGLTDTQYF

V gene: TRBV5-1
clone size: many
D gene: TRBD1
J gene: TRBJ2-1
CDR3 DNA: TGCGCCAGCAGCTACTCAGACAGGGCCCCCCACAATGAGCAGTTCTTC
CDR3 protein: CASSYSDRAPHNEQFF

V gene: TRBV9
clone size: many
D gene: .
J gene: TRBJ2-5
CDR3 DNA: TGTGCCAGCAGCGAGACAGGTGTAACCTGGAGGGAGACCCAGTACTTC
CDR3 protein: CASSETGVTWRETQYF

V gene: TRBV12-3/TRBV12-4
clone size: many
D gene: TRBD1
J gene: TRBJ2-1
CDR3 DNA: TGTGCCAGCAGTTTAAGAGGACAGGGGTCCTACAATGAGCAGTTCTTC
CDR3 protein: CASSLRGQGSYNEQFF

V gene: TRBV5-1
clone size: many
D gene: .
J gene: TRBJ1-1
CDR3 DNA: TGCGCCAGCAGTTTGTCAGGACACCCTAACACTGAAGCTTTCTTT
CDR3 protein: CASSLSGHPNTEAFF

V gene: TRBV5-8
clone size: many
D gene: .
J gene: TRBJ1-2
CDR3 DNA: TGTGCCAGCACCTATTTCCAGGGCTACACCTATGGCTACACCTTC
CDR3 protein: CASTYFQGYTYGYTF

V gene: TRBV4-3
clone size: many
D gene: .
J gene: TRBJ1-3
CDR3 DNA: TGCGCCAGCAGCCAAGCCCTGGGTCTGGGCGACACCATATATTTT
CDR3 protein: CASSQALGLGDTIYF

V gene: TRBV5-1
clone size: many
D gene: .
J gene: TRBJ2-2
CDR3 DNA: TGCGCCAGCAGCTTCCTGACTTTCCCCGGGGAGCTGTTTTTT
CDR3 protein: CASSFLTFPGELFF

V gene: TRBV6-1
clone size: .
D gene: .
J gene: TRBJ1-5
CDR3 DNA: TGTGCCAGCAGCATCGGGACCAACAATCAGCCCCAGCATTTT
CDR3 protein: CASSIGTNNQPQHF

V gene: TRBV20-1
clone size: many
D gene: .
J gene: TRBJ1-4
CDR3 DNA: TGCAGTGCTAGAGATCGTCACCTTAATGAAAAACTGTTTTTT
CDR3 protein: CSARDRHLNEKLFF

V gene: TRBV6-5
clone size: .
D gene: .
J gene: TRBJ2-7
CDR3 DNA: TGTGCCAGCAGTACCCAGGGACACGACGCCTACGAGCAGTACTTC
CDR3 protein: CASSTQGHDAYEQYF

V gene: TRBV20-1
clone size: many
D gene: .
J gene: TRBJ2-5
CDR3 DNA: TGCAGTGCTAGGATCTCAGGGCGAGAGACCCAGTACTTC
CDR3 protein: CSARISGRETQYF